The 29 T cell receptor beta chains below all came from one sample that was sequenced in a study of cytomegalovirus exposure and HLA in healthy donors. The PCR contained 60 Vbeta and 13 Jbeta primers. The protocol was immunoSEQ multiplex PCR, while the TCRdb copy is restricted to in-frame clones and leaves out a portion. In the table there are more than 150,000 clones, around 78% of which are singletons. The sequencing sample was made of PBMCs. The origin of the receptors is a man aged 18 to 35 in good health and CMV-seronegative.

The V call is TRBV19, the J call TRBJ2-2; 15 nucleotides line up with TRBD2. There are 20 residues in the CDR3. V shed 7 bases, J shed 7 bases, and the junction held 19 bases outside the gene matches. Germline-derived CDR1 and CDR2 are LNHDA and SQIVND (reference sequence). CDR3 loop: CASNSRWGLAGGQTGGELFF. Written as DNA, the CDR3 is TGTGCCAGTAACTCACGGTGGGGACTAGCGGGAGGCCAGACGGGCGGGGAGCTGTTTTTT. Based on the CDR3 plus reference TRBV19 and TRBJ2-2, the full variable domain is DGGITQSPKYLFRKEGQNVTLSCEQNLNHDAMYWYRQDPGQGLRLIYYSQIVNDFQKGDIAEGYSVSREKKESFPLTVTSAQKNPTAFYLCASNSRWGLAGGQTGGELFFGEGSRLTVL.

Regarding this clone: Other DNA sequences in the same sample also yield this CDR3. J is TRBJ2-1 and V is TRBV5-4, with D possibly matching TRBD2 (6 bases). There are 15 residues in the CDR3. Germline lookup yields CDR1 SGHNT and CDR2 YYREEE (reference sequence). V was trimmed by 2 bases and J by 1 base, leaving 10 bases between them. The CDR3 loop reads CASSLGGGSYNEQFF. As DNA, the CDR3 is TGTGCCAGCAGCTTAGGTGGGGGGTCCTACAATGAGCAGTTCTTC.

The chain is built from TRBV12-5 and TRBJ2-2, with D possibly matching TRBD1 (7 bases). The CDR3 loop spans 15 amino acids. Deletions cut 5 bases from V and 5 bases from J, with 15 bases between. The germline CDR1 and CDR2 sequences are LGHNT and FRNRAP. CDR3 nucleotide sequence: TGTGCTAGTGGTAAAGGACAGGCGGGAACCGGGGAGCTGTTTTTT. Translated: CASGKGQAGTGELFF.

This chain connects TRBV19 to TRBJ1-2, with 7 bases identical to TRBD1. The V and J ends lost 6 bases and 6 bases, in that order; junction bases with no gene match: 7. Germline CDR1 and CDR2: LNHDA and SQIVND (reference sequence). This CDR3 contains 13 residues. The CDR3 DNA reads as TGTGCCAGTAGCCCGACAGGGTTTGATGGCTACACCTTC. Translating gives CASSPTGFDGYTF.

With respect to this clone: Its ends do not fully match the called genes, so a read error is possible. The gene calls are TRBV7-9 and TRBJ1-2; weak D call: TRBD1 (5 bases). The CDR3 loop spans 14 amino acids. CDR1 and CDR2 from the germline V gene are SEHNR and FQNEAQ (reference sequence). CDR3: CSSSLEDKNYGYTF. The CDR3 nucleotides read TGTTCCAGCAGCTTAGAGGACAAGAACTATGGCTACACCTTC.

The chain combines TRBV19 with TRBJ1-2, with TRBD1 matching 9 bases. This CDR3 has 16 residues. CDR1 LNHDA and CDR2 SQIVND come from the germline V gene (reference sequence). J was trimmed by 6 bases and V by 3 bases; bases with no gene match: 11. The CDR3: CASSISQPGQGNGYTF. In DNA form, the CDR3 reads TGTGCCAGTAGTATCTCCCAGCCGGGACAGGGCAATGGCTACACCTTC.

This clone was seen more than once but under ten times. The chain couples TRBV2 to TRBJ1-6; D is possibly TRBD1 (5 bases). CDR3 size: 16 residues. The germline gives CDR1 SNHLY, CDR2 FYNNEI. The V and J ends lost 6 bases and 0 bases respectively, with 12 bases between them. The CDR3 protein is CASRRQDSSYNSPLHF. CDR3 nucleotide sequence: TGTGCCAGCAGAAGGCAAGACAGCTCCTATAATTCACCCCTCCACTTT.

This chain's CDR3 is CASSLAPRESQANEQFF. The CDR3 bases are TGCGCCAGCAGCTTGGCCCCCCGGGAGAGTCAGGCCAATGAGCAGTTCTTC. The V and J genes are TRBV5-1 and TRBJ2-1; maybe TRBD2 (6 bases). The ends were cut back, 0 bases at V and 6 bases at J, with 19 bases in the middle. This CDR3 contains 17 residues. CDR1 and CDR2 from the germline V gene are SGHRS and YFSETQ.

This rearrangement joins TRBV7-9 to TRBJ2-5; TRBD2 agrees at 11 bases. The trim removed 3 bases at V and 11 bases at J, leaving 11 bases unmatched. The germline V gene encodes CDR1 SEHNR and CDR2 FQNEAQ (reference sequence). This CDR3 contains 15 residues. The CDR3 protein is CASSFQLAGDREQYF. The CDR3 bases are TGTGCCAGCAGCTTTCAACTAGCGGGAGATCGGGAGCAGTACTTC.

This clone has a handful of counts. J is TRBJ1-1 and V is TRBV6-5; the D is unclear. Germline values: CDR1 MNHEY, CDR2 SVGAGI. The CDR3 is 14 residues long. The germline V and J ends were trimmed by 2 bases and 10 bases, with 17 bases remaining between them. The DNA of the CDR3 is TGTGCCAGCAGTTACGGCCTGTTAACTCCTAGAGCTTTCTTT. Translating gives CASSYGLLTPRAFF.

The chain joins TRBV2 to TRBJ2-7; TRBD2 matches 7 bases. The germline gives CDR1 SNHLY, CDR2 FYNNEI. With V trimmed by 7 bases and J by 0 bases, 6 bases remained unmatched. This CDR3 has 14 amino acids. This CDR3 reads CASIFTGGSYEQYF. The CDR3 nucleotides read TGTGCCAGCATCTTCACGGGGGGCTCCTACGAGCAGTACTTC.

This chain connects TRBV5-1 to TRBJ1-3; the match to TRBD1 covers 7 bases. CDR3 size: 16 residues. The V and J ends lost 3 bases and 0 bases, in that order; junction bases with no gene match: 6. Germline V gives CDR1 SGHRS, CDR2 YFSETQ. CDR3 coding DNA: TGCGCCAGCAGCTCGCAGGGGGTTAGCTCTGGAAACACCATATATTTT. Its protein is CASSSQGVSSGNTIYF.

This clone appeared a single time. V is TRBV29-1 and J is TRBJ2-3, with 8 bases lining up with TRBD2. V lost 6 bases, J lost 5 bases, and 10 bases stayed unmatched. Germline CDR1 and CDR2: SQVTM and ANQGSEA. The CDR3 consists of 14 residues. The CDR3 nucleotides are TGCAGCGTCCCAGCGGGGGTAGCTAGAGATACGCAGTATTTT. Its translation is CSVPAGVARDTQYF.

This chain connects TRBV11-2 to TRBJ1-2; unclear D gene. V dropped 2 bases and J dropped 0 bases, with 10 bases sitting between them. The CDR3 totals 15 residues. The germline V gene encodes CDR1 SGHAT and CDR2 FQNNGV. The chain's CDR3 is CASSLSTVANYGYTF. Written as DNA, the CDR3 is TGTGCCAGCAGCTTATCGACTGTTGCTAACTATGGCTACACCTTC.

The V and J genes are TRBV5-1 and TRBJ2-1; the match to TRBD1 covers 9 bases. The V gene end was trimmed by 1 base and the J gene end by 6 bases; junction bases not matched to a gene: 8. CDR3 length: 16 residues. Germline V lookup: CDR1 SGHRS, CDR2 YFSETQ. CDR3 DNA: TGCGCCAGCAGCTTGTCGAGGGACAGGGTAAGCAATGAGCAGTTCTTC. Its translation is CASSLSRDRVSNEQFF. The complete variable domain, with remaining parts taken from reference TRBV5-1 and TRBJ2-1, reads KAGVTQTPRYLIKTRGQQVTLSCSPISGHRSVSWYQQTPGQGLQFLFEYFSETQRNKGNFPGRFSGRQFSNSRSEMNVSTLELGDSALYLCASSLSRDRVSNEQFFGPGTRLTVL.

This CDR3 is CAWSARTGVGTEAFF. CDR3 sequence (DNA): TGTGCCTGGAGTGCCCGGACAGGGGTGGGCACTGAAGCTTTCTTT. The chain joins TRBV30 to TRBJ1-1; the match to TRBD1 covers 9 bases. From germline, CDR1 is GTSNPN and CDR2 SVGIG (reference sequence). The ends lost 1 base at V and 4 bases at J; junction bases unmatched: 7. This CDR3 is 15 amino acids long.

This clone was seen only a few times. The J gene is TRBJ1-1, the V gene TRBV28, with a possible D match to TRBD1 (5 bases). The germline V gene encodes CDR1 MDHEN and CDR2 SYDVKM. The V end was cut by 5 bases, the J end by 0 bases, with 13 bases between. CDR3 size: 15 residues. CDR3 nucleotide sequence: TGTGCCAGCAGTCCGGGTGGGGGGTTGAACACTGAAGCTTTCTTT. It codes for CASSPGGGLNTEAFF. The whole variable domain, remainder taken from reference TRBV28 and TRBJ1-1, is DVKVTQSSRYLVKRTGEKVFLECVQDMDHENMFWYRQDPGLGLRLIYFSYDVKMKEKGDIPEGYSVSREKKERFSLILESASTNQTSMYLCASSPGGGLNTEAFFGQGTRLTVV.

CDR3 nucleotides: TGCAGCGTTGAAGATCGACAGACAGGCCGATGGGAGACCCAGTACTTC. It translates to CSVEDRQTGRWETQYF. The V call is TRBV29-1, the J call TRBJ2-5; D perhaps matches TRBD1 (6 bases). The V end was cut by 0 bases, the J end by 5 bases, with 19 bases between. The germline V gene has CDR1 SQVTM and CDR2 ANQGSEA. This CDR3 has 16 amino acids.

The J gene is TRBJ1-1, the V gene TRBV30; D is unclear. This CDR3 is built from 12 residues. Trimming left V 1 base short and J 3 bases short, with 6 bases between. Per germline, CDR1 GTSNPN and CDR2 SVGIG (reference sequence). CDR3 coding DNA: TGTGCCTGGAGTGCGGTGTACACTGAAGCTTTCTTT. Protein sequence: CAWSAVYTEAFF.

This chain connects TRBV28 to TRBJ1-2, with a possible D match to TRBD1 (5 bases). The CDR3 totals 14 residues. V lost 1 base and J 8 bases, leaving 14 bases between the germline ends. CDR1 and CDR2 from the germline V gene are MDHEN and SYDVKM. The CDR3 sequence: CASSLSQQVGGYTF. CDR3 bases: TGTGCCAGCAGTTTATCCCAACAGGTGGGGGGCTACACCTTC.

V and J are TRBV11-2 and TRBJ2-1, with 9 bases matching TRBD2. The CDR3 is made up of 15 amino acids. V dropped 5 bases and J dropped 13; count of bases not matched to a gene: 15. Germline V CDR1 and CDR2: SGHAT, FQNNGV. The CDR3 sequence: CASSPWTSATLPQFF. Here the CDR3 DNA reads TGTGCCAGCAGCCCCTGGACTAGCGCCACCCTCCCCCAGTTCTTC. Full variable domain (rest looked up from reference TRBV11-2 and TRBJ2-1): EAGVAQSPRYKIIEKRQSVAFWCNPISGHATLYWYQQILGQGPKLLIQFQNNGVVDDSQLPKDRFSAERLKGVDSTLKIQPAKLEDSAVYLCASSPWTSATLPQFFGPGTRLTVL.

The chain employs TRBV2 and TRBJ1-1; TRBD1 aligns across 7 bases. The CDR3 is 13 amino acids. Per germline, CDR1 SNHLY and CDR2 FYNNEI. V lost 3 bases and J lost 4; bases outside the gene matches: 2. This chain's CDR3 is CASSERGLTEAFF. The DNA of the CDR3 is TGTGCCAGCAGTGAGAGGGGGCTCACTGAAGCTTTCTTT.

This clone showed up just once. This chain uses TRBV5-1 with TRBJ2-1; 8 bases match TRBD2. The germline gives CDR1 SGHRS, CDR2 YFSETQ. This CDR3 has 14 amino acids. J lost 7 bases, V lost 5 bases, and 8 bases had no gene match. CDR3 protein: CASSPVLAGNEQFF. The CDR3, as DNA: TGCGCCAGCAGTCCAGTATTAGCGGGGAATGAGCAGTTCTTC.

A few counts support this clone. J is TRBJ2-2 and V is TRBV4-1; the D is unclear. V lost 0 bases to trimming and J lost 7 bases, with 3 bases between them. The CDR3 runs 12 residues. In germline, CDR1 is MGHRA, CDR2 YSYEKL. CDR3 in DNA: TGCGCCAGCAGCCAAGATCGCGGGGAGCTGTTTTTT. This gives the protein CASSQDRGELFF.

V and J are TRBV5-6 and TRBJ2-7, with a tentative D call TRBD2 (5 bases). The CDR3 extends over 15 amino acids. Germline CDR1 is SGHDT and CDR2 is YYEEEE. The V and J ends lost 3 bases and 3 bases respectively, with 16 bases between them. The CDR3, as DNA: TGTGCCAGCAGCTCGATTGGTCTAGCCGTCTACGAGCAGTACTTC. It encodes CASSSIGLAVYEQYF.

This chain uses TRBV5-1 with TRBJ2-6, with 12 positions matching TRBD1. The CDR3 runs 17 residues. V gave up 3 bases and J gave up 2 bases; unmatched junction bases: 3. Germline V gene data show CDR1 as SGHRS and CDR2 as YFSETQ. This CDR3 reads CASSSGTGGAGANVLTF. The CDR3 coding sequence is TGCGCCAGCAGCTCCGGGACAGGGGGCGCTGGGGCCAACGTCCTGACTTTC.

As for this clone: The same CDR3 also results from other DNA sequences found in this sample. V and J are TRBV5-6 and TRBJ1-1; D perhaps matches TRBD1 (6 bases). This CDR3 spans 17 amino acids. Trimming left V 0 bases short and J 7 bases short, with 22 bases between. Per the germline V gene, CDR1 is SGHDT and CDR2 is YYEEEE. The CDR3 sequence is CASSLGQVGSFVGEAFF. CDR3 bases: TGTGCCAGCAGCTTGGGACAGGTGGGGTCATTTGTAGGTGAAGCTTTCTTT.

This clone was seen only once. The chain links TRBV27 to TRBJ1-2; possible D gene TRBD1, 6 bases. This CDR3 spans 13 amino acids. From germline, CDR1 is MNHEY and CDR2 SMNVEV (reference sequence). Trimming stripped 2 bases from V and 8 bases from J, with 12 bases between. The CDR3 is CASSLGGAGGYTF. The CDR3 DNA sequence: TGTGCCAGCAGTTTAGGGGGGGCAGGGGGCTACACCTTC.

The chain carries TRBV9 and TRBJ1-6; 7 nucleotides match TRBD1. The CDR3 runs 14 residues. The V gene's germline CDR1 is SGDLS and CDR2 YYNGEE. Trimming took 4 bases from V and 8 from J; bases not matched to a gene: 6. The CDR3 nucleotides read TGTGCCAGCAGCCCTCGACAGGGATATTCACCCCTCCACTTT. Its protein is CASSPRQGYSPLHF.